Listed below are T cell receptor beta chains from one sample, sequenced in a study of T cells in Graves' hyperthyroidism and ophthalmopathy. TCRdb reanalysed the multiplex PCR reads using MiXCR and keeps one entry per CDR3 protein. The repertoire has approximately 610,000 distinct CDR3 sequences, around 15% of them found once; the top ten carry around 4.5%. Sequences were obtained from blood. These receptors were taken from a woman in her thirties or forties with Graves' ophthalmopathy. Both conserved end residues are part of each CDR3. The D gene is left open where the match is weak. Where a row states a size, it is once, few, many or the class of an expanded clone; other rows omit it.

D,V,J,size,CDR3,DNA
TRBD1,TRBV28,TRBJ1-5,-,CAGRGQGKLPQHF,TGTGCCGGTCGCGGACAGGGCAAACTACCCCAGCATTTT
-,TRBV9,TRBJ2-5,few,CASSTSGLPIETQYF,TGTGCCAGCAGCACCAGTGGACTCCCAATAGAGACCCAGTACTTC
-,TRBV29-1,TRBJ2-4,many,CSVVAKNIQYF,TGCAGCGTTGTAGCCAAAAACATTCAGTACTTC
TRBD2,TRBV20-1,TRBJ2-2,-,CSARDPAGVFTGELFF,TGCAGTGCTAGAGATCCGGCGGGAGTTTTCACCGGGGAGCTGTTTTTT
-,TRBV6-1,TRBJ1-2,many,CASNRQEDYGYTF,TGTGCCAGCAACCGACAAGAAGACTATGGCTACACCTTC
TRBD1,TRBV6-5,TRBJ1-5,many,CASSYHSGQGHQPQHF,TGTGCCAGCAGTTACCATTCTGGACAGGGGCATCAGCCCCAGCATTTT
TRBD1,TRBV20-1,TRBJ1-1,many,CSIKRQGRTEAFF,TGCAGTATAAAACGACAGGGTCGAACTGAAGCTTTCTTT
TRBD1,TRBV6-2/TRBV6-3,TRBJ2-7,few,CASRTDRETVEQYF,TGTGCCAGCAGGACCGACAGGGAAACGGTCGAGCAGTACTTC
-,TRBV28,TRBJ1-2,many,CASSLILGGYTF,TGTGCCAGCAGTTTAATTCTGGGGGGCTACACCTTC
TRBD1,TRBV19,TRBJ1-1,many,CASKDSGTGNTEAFF,TGTGCCAGTAAGGATTCCGGGACAGGGAACACTGAAGCTTTCTTT
TRBD1,TRBV18,TRBJ2-7,-,CASSPGDRSSYEQYF,TGTGCCAGCTCACCGGGGGACAGGTCTTCCTACGAGCAGTACTTC
TRBD2,TRBV10-3,TRBJ2-7,many,CAISESLAGETEQYF,TGTGCCATCAGTGAGTCGCTAGCGGGAGAGACCGAGCAGTACTTC
-,TRBV7-9,TRBJ2-7,few,CASSLGRSDYEQYF,TGTGCCAGCAGCTTAGGCAGGTCCGACTACGAGCAGTACTTC
TRBD1,TRBV30,TRBJ1-2,many,CAVTGGESGYTF,TGTGCCGTAACAGGGGGTGAGTCTGGCTACACCTTC
-,TRBV11-2,TRBJ1-2,many,CASRYGQNYGYTF,TGTGCCAGCAGATATGGACAAAACTATGGCTACACCTTC
-,TRBV12-3/TRBV12-4,TRBJ2-4,many,CASSQQAAKNIQYF,TGTGCCAGCAGCCAACAGGCAGCCAAAAACATTCAGTACTTC
-,TRBV15,TRBJ2-7,-,CATSRELWEATYEQYF,TGTGCCACCAGCAGAGAATTGTGGGAGGCCACCTACGAGCAGTACTTC
-,TRBV24-1,TRBJ2-7,few,CATSEANSYEQYF,TGTGCCACCAGTGAGGCTAACTCCTACGAGCAGTACTTC
-,TRBV27,TRBJ1-5,many,CASDRFAGGGANQPQHF,TGTGCCAGCGATCGATTTGCCGGGGGGGGGGCCAATCAGCCCCAGCATTTT
-,TRBV7-6,TRBJ1-1,many,CASSQRRDGAEAFF,TGTGCCAGCAGCCAGCGCAGGGACGGGGCTGAAGCTTTCTTT
-,TRBV20-1,TRBJ2-5,few,CSTRPLALQETQYF,TGCAGTACTAGACCCCTAGCCTTACAAGAGACCCAGTACTTC
TRBD1,TRBV6-1,TRBJ1-2,-,CASSEGQGGGYGYTF,TGTGCCAGCAGTGAAGGACAGGGAGGAGGTTATGGCTACACCTTC
TRBD1,TRBV11-1,TRBJ2-2,few,CASSQRGTGKKGNTGELFF,TGTGCCAGCAGCCAACGGGGGACAGGCAAAAAGGGAAACACCGGGGAGCTGTTTTTT
-,TRBV5-1,TRBJ1-2,many,CASSLEGTSIGGYTF,TGCGCCAGCAGCCTCGAGGGGACGAGCATCGGAGGCTACACCTTC
-,TRBV28,TRBJ2-5,many,CASTFSGSWDETQYF,TGTGCCAGCACCTTCTCAGGATCTTGGGACGAGACCCAGTACTTC
-,TRBV6-2/TRBV6-3,TRBJ2-7,many,CASNFGGPWGEQYF,TGTGCCAGCAATTTCGGAGGCCCATGGGGCGAGCAGTACTTC
TRBD2,TRBV6-2/TRBV6-3,TRBJ2-2,-,CASRLRGLAGAGELFF,TGTGCCAGCAGACTTAGGGGACTAGCGGGAGCCGGGGAGCTGTTTTTT
TRBD2,TRBV30,TRBJ2-7,many,CAWGDERDAEQYF,TGTGCCTGGGGCGACGAGCGGGATGCCGAGCAGTACTTC